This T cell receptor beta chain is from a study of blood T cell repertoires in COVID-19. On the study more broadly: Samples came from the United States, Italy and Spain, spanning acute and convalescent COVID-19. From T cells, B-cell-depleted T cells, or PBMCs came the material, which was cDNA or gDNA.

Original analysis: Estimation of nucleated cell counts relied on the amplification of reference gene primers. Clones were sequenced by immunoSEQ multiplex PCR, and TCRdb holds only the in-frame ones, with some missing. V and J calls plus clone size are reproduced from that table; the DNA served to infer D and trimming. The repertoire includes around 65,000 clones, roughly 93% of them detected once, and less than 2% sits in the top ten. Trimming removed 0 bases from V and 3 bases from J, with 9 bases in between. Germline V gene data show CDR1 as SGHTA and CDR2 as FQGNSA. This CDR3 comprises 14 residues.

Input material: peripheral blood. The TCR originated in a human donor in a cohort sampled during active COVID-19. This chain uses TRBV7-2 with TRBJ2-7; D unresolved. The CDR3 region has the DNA TGTGCCAGCAGCTTAGCCGGCGGAGTCTACGAGCAGTACTTC. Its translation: CASSLAGGVYEQYF.